The rows below give T cell receptor beta chains drawn from one sample of a study of esophageal squamous cell carcinoma under preoperative chemotherapy. TCRdb reprocessed the PCR reads via MiXCR and lists one record per CDR3 protein. Among 30,000 to 35,000 distinct CDR3 sequences listed, approximately 51% were seen once. This sample was taken from a patient given preoperative chemotherapy. All receptors come from a human donor with esophageal squamous cell carcinoma. The donor label of this sample is uncertain. The CDR3 runs from the conserved cysteine through the conserved F or W. The order of the fields is V gene, CDR3 protein.

TRBV15 CATSRESNYGYTF
TRBV7-2 CASSARQGGSTDTQYF
TRBV5-1 CASSLRGADEQFF
TRBV27 CASSFETGGSNEQFF
TRBV7-7 CASSLGDRVTNTQYF
TRBV6-4 CASSEGQGSDTQYF
TRBV5-1 CASSLNLGQASDEQYF
TRBV5-6 CASSFSRDQLFGYTF
TRBV6-1 CASSEGFNIQYF
TRBV7-2 CASSRTGGKLFF
TRBV7-6 CASSPGAGKSYEQYF
TRBV11-3 CASSSRAGGPTDTQYF
TRBV24-1 CATSDAGQANYGYTF
TRBV7-2 CASSSGQRAKNIQYF
TRBV10-3 CATRDMCTEELFF